These 2 T cell receptor beta chains were sequenced from one sample in a study of shared clonotypes between healthy human individuals. The data were produced by immunoSEQ multiplex PCR, yet TCRdb's version contains in-frame clones alone and is incomplete. The sample contains about 2,500,000 clones, around 94% of which appear only once. The material sequenced was naive CD4+ T cells sorted from blood. Subset defined: CD45RA+ positively selected. The receptors originated from a man aged 18 to 30 in good health.

As regards this clone: Other nucleotide sequences in the sample specify the same CDR3. The chain couples TRBV18 to TRBJ2-5, with D hard to call. Germline CDR1 is KGHSH and CDR2 is LQKENI. The ends were cut back, 0 bases at V and 2 bases at J, with 1 base in the middle. This CDR3 comprises 12 residues. The CDR3 region has the DNA TGTGCCAGCTCACCACCACAAGAGACCCAGTACTTC. It codes for CASSPPQETQYF.

V and J are TRBV11-2 and TRBJ2-1; 7 bases map to TRBD2. This CDR3 spans 17 amino acids. The V gene's germline CDR1 is SGHAT and CDR2 FQNNGV. V dropped 3 bases and J dropped 0; count of bases not matched to a gene: 8. CDR3 loop: CASSFTGLSSSYNEQFF. CDR3 DNA sequence: TGTGCCAGCAGCTTCACGGGACTATCCAGCTCCTACAATGAGCAGTTCTTC. The full variable domain, its missing parts supplied by reference TRBV11-2 and TRBJ2-1, is EAGVAQSPRYKIIEKRQSVAFWCNPISGHATLYWYQQILGQGPKLLIQFQNNGVVDDSQLPKDRFSAERLKGVDSTLKIQPAKLEDSAVYLCASSFTGLSSSYNEQFFGPGTRLTVL.